This TCR beta chain was sequenced for a study of cytomegalovirus exposure and HLA in healthy donors. Study-wide results and limits: For cytomegalovirus status, the classifier reportedly gave diagnoses with high specificity and sensitivity. Later analysis placed DRB1 highest and HLA-C lowest in TCR association rates, which differed by HLA locus.

Germline trimming cut 4 bases from V and 4 bases from J; bases unmatched to any gene: 5. The germline V gene has CDR1 LGHNA and CDR2 YNFKEQ. This CDR3 contains 15 residues. On this clone itself: Its antigen is unidentified.

Primers for the PCR totalled 60 Vbeta and 13 Jbeta. Profiling relied on immunoSEQ multiplex PCR, and the TCRdb table lists in-frame clones only, not all of them. The sample carries roughly 200,000 clones, just over 75% recorded once. The sequencing input was PBMCs. The chain links TRBV4-2 to TRBJ1-4, with TRBD1 matching over 8 bases. The receptor's source is an older woman in good health and CMV-seropositive. The CDR3 loop reads CASSPPGQVNEKLFF. In nucleotides, the CDR3 is TGTGCCAGCAGCCCCCCGGGACAGGTTAATGAAAAACTGTTTTTT.